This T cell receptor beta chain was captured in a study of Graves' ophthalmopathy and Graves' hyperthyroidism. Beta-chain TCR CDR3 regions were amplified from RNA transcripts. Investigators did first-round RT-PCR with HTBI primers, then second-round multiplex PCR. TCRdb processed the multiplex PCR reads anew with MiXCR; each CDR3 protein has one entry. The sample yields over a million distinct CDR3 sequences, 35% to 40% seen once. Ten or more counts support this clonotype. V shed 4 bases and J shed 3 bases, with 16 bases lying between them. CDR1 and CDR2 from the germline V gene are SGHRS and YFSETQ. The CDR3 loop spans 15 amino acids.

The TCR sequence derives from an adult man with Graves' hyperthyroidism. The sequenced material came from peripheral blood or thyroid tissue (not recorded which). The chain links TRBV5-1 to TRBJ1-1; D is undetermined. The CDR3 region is CASSHAVGVHTEAFF. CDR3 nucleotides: TGCGCCAGCAGCCACGCCGTTGGGGTGCACACTGAAGCTTTCTTT.